A single sample is the source of the 21 T cell receptor beta chains below, sequenced in a study of glioma-infiltrating T cells (dated by TCRdb to about 2016). For sequencing, an Illumina MiSeq was employed. TCR alpha and beta CDR3 regions were amplified with the iRepertoire nested amplicon-rescue multiplex PCR (arm-PCR) platform from RNA. TCRdb applied fastp at Q25 and MiXCR to the public reads, then kept only in-frame beta chains. Rows merge per CDR3 protein into single entries with the most common DNA and genes. The sample table contains around 150,000 distinct CDR3 sequences; only one count was recorded for more than 35% of them. The ten largest make up around 18% of the sample. Sequenced sample: glioma tissue, nonneoplastic brain tissue, or PBMCs (not recorded which). The receptor set was obtained from a human donor with low-grade glioma or glioblastoma, undergoing nonglioma brain surgery, or in good health (not recorded which).

The chain carries TRBV7-9 and TRBJ2-3, with 10 bases fitting TRBD2. Germline V lookup: CDR1 SEHNR, CDR2 FQNEAQ (reference sequence). CDR3 length: 15 residues. The V gene end was trimmed by 5 bases and the J gene end by 3 bases; junction bases not matched to a gene: 5. The DNA of the CDR3 is TGTGCCAGCAGCCAAGCGGGAGGGCCGACAGATACGCAGTATTTT. It codes for CASSQAGGPTDTQYF.

To note about this clonotype: The conserved closing phenylalanine or tryptophan is absent in this CDR3, likely reflecting a read error. The rearrangement joins TRBV6-5 to TRBJ1-2; 8 nucleotides agree with TRBD1. Germline V gene lookup returns CDR1 MNHEY and CDR2 SVGAGI. The CDR3 is 13 residues long. J was trimmed by 3 bases and V by 6 bases; bases with no gene match: 3. This CDR3 reads CASSVTGDYGYTL. CDR3 coding DNA: TGTGCCAGCAGCGTGACAGGGGACTATGGCTACACCCTC.

This clonotype was counted only a few times. The chain uses TRBV20-1 and TRBJ1-1; TRBD1 might be the D (5 bases). The CDR3 has 12 amino acids. Germline CDR1 reads DFQATT; CDR2 reads SNEGSKA (reference sequence). V gave up 5 bases and J gave up 1 base, with 8 bases separating them. CDR3 loop: CSAGGTNTEAFF. The CDR3 nucleotides are TGCAGTGCTGGGGGGACGAACACTGAAGCTTTCTTT.

The chain's CDR3 is CASSEIIAPDTQYF. In nucleotides, the CDR3 is TGTGCCAGCAGTGAGATCATCGCTCCAGATACGCAGTATTTT. The chain has TRBV2 and TRBJ2-3; no clear D gene. The V end was cut by 3 bases, the J end by 4 bases, with 11 bases between. The CDR3 runs to 14 residues. Germline lookup yields CDR1 SNHLY and CDR2 FYNNEI.

J is TRBJ2-7 and V is TRBV6-1; D may match TRBD1 or TRBD2 (5 bases each). V lost 6 bases, J lost 3 bases, and 21 bases lay in between. Germline V lookup: CDR1 MNHNS, CDR2 SASEGT. The CDR3 is made up of 16 amino acids. The CDR3 region is CASSFNPGTQHYEQYF. CDR3 coding DNA: TGTGCCAGCAGCTTCAACCCCGGGACCCAACACTACGAGCAGTACTTC.

This clonotype was recorded a few times. This sequence joins TRBV6-6 and TRBJ2-1; D remains ambiguous. The CDR3 sequence is 14 residues long. Between the trimmed V and J ends, which lost 2 bases and 7 bases, there was a span of 12 bases. Per the germline V gene, CDR1 is MNHNY and CDR2 is SVGAGI (reference sequence). CDR3 protein: CASSYDTVVNEQFF. For the CDR3, the DNA is TGTGCCAGCAGTTACGACACGGTGGTTAATGAGCAGTTCTTC.

The chain recombines TRBV28 with TRBJ1-5, with unresolved D. Germline V gives CDR1 MDHEN, CDR2 SYDVKM. This CDR3 region has 12 residues. Trimming pared 3 bases from V and 7 bases from J, leaving 7 bases between. The CDR3 sequence: CASSFGSQPQHF. The CDR3 DNA follows: TGTGCCAGCAGTTTCGGGAGCCAGCCCCAGCATTTT.

The CDR3 coding sequence is TGTGCCAGCAGAGACAGCACTAGCACAGATACGCAGTATTTT. Translation: CASRDSTSTDTQYF. The V call is TRBV6-1, the J call TRBJ2-3, with D maybe TRBD1 (5 bases). The CDR3 totals 14 residues. V lost 6 bases, J lost 0 bases, and 10 bases lay in between. The germline V gene has CDR1 MNHNS and CDR2 SASEGT.

The chain combines TRBV12-3 or TRBV12-4 with TRBJ2-1; tentative D call: TRBD1 (5 bases). V was shortened by 5 bases and J by 12 bases, with 11 bases between the two germline ends. CDR3 size: 11 residues. The CDR3 here is CASSVNRSQFF. For the CDR3, the DNA is TGTGCCAGCAGTGTGAACAGGTCGCAGTTCTTC.

The rearrangement joins TRBV20-1 to TRBJ1-1; D call uncertain. Germline V gene sequence: CDR1 DFQATT, CDR2 SNEGSKA (reference sequence). The V gene lost 6 bases and the J gene lost 1 base, with 9 bases spanning the gap. This CDR3 is built from 12 residues. The CDR3 loop reads CSAKQQNTEAFF. The CDR3, as DNA: TGCAGTGCCAAACAACAGAACACTGAAGCTTTCTTT.

The V and J genes are TRBV6-4 and TRBJ2-3; 14 bases match TRBD2. This CDR3 has 19 residues. V was clipped by 9 bases and J by 3 bases; unmatched bases: 17. Germline lookup yields CDR1 MRHNA and CDR2 SNTAGT. CDR3 sequence reads: CARLDRPGTSGSKTDTQYF. DNA of the CDR3: TGTGCCAGGCTGGATCGCCCCGGGACTAGCGGGAGTAAAACAGATACGCAGTATTTT.

In this sample, this clonotype turned up a few times. The J gene is TRBJ2-7, the V gene TRBV12-3 or TRBV12-4; no clear D gene. V lost 0 bases to trimming and J lost 3 bases, with 9 bases between them. The CDR3 covers 14 residues. The CDR3: CASSLAYGNYEQYF. CDR3 bases: TGTGCCAGCAGTTTAGCTTACGGAAACTACGAGCAGTACTTC.

This sequence joins TRBV28 and TRBJ2-7, with 9 bases fitting TRBD1. Germline-derived CDR1 and CDR2 are MDHEN and SYDVKM. V trimming: 5 bases; J trimming: 2 bases; junction bases outside the gene matches: 10. There are 16 residues in the CDR3. CDR3 nucleotides: TGTGCCAGCAGTACCGGCGCGGGACAGGGTCCCTACGAGCAGTACTTC. Amino acids: CASSTGAGQGPYEQYF.

Regarding this clonotype: The junction departs from germline at one end; a sequencing error may be responsible. The gene calls are TRBV11-2 and TRBJ2-5, with TRBD2 identical over 8 bases. This CDR3 contains 15 residues. From germline, CDR1 is SGHAT and CDR2 FQNNGV. CDR3 bases: TGTGCCAGCAGCTTAGCGGGGGGGACACAAGAGACCCAATACTTC. Its translation: CASSLAGGTQETQYF.

The chain uses TRBV2 and TRBJ1-2; 7 bases match TRBD1. Germline CDR1 SNHLY, CDR2 FYNNEI. V was clipped by 6 bases and J by 5 bases; unmatched bases: 6. This CDR3 has 13 amino acids. The CDR3 spells CASRSGTEYGYTF. CDR3 nucleotides: TGTGCCAGCAGAAGCGGGACAGAGTATGGCTACACCTTC.

The CDR3 loop is CASSEWDRATDTQYF. The CDR3 DNA sequence: TGTGCCAGCAGCGAGTGGGACAGGGCCACAGATACGCAGTATTTT. The chain couples TRBV7-2 to TRBJ2-3, with 9 bases fitting TRBD1. The CDR3 contains 15 residues. In germline, CDR1 is SGHTA, CDR2 FQGNSA. With V trimmed by 5 bases and J by 2 bases, 5 bases remained unmatched.

At least ten counts were recorded for this clonotype. The chain is built from TRBV6-1 and TRBJ1-5; 9 bases map to TRBD1. The CDR3 has 13 residues. Germline CDR1 is MNHNS and CDR2 is SASEGT. In nucleotides, the CDR3 is TGTGGAAGGGACAGGGCTCGATCTCAGCCCCAGCATTTT. Translated: CGRDRARSQPQHF.

V and J are TRBV6-6 and TRBJ1-1; no reliable D call. The CDR3 sequence is 16 residues long. Trimming cost V 2 bases and J 0 bases, with 13 bases left between them. The germline V gene encodes CDR1 MNHNY and CDR2 SVGAGI (reference sequence). The CDR3 loop is CASSYLLGHMNTEAFF. CDR3 sequence (DNA): TGTGCCAGCAGTTACCTATTGGGCCACATGAACACTGAAGCTTTCTTT.

As for this clonotype: At one end, the junction sequence differs from germline, possibly due to a read error. The chain is built from TRBV6-5 and TRBJ2-3; 10 nucleotides agree with TRBD1. Near its end, the DNA agrees better with TRBJ1-1, so the J call may be wrong. The germline V gene has CDR1 MNHEY and CDR2 SVGAGI. The length of the CDR3 is 18 residues. For the CDR3, the DNA is TGTGGCAGCAGTTATCGCGGGGAATCAGACAGGGGGCGAACTGAAGCTTTCTTT. Its translation: CGSSYRGESDRGRTEAFF.

V usage is TRBV20-1 and J usage is TRBJ2-5, with D uncertain. V was pared by 0 bases and J by 5 bases, with 4 bases between. The germline V gene encodes CDR1 DFQATT and CDR2 SNEGSKA (reference sequence). CDR3 length: 11 residues. The CDR3 DNA is TGCAGTGCTAGAGAGGGGGAGACCCAGTACTTC. Translation gives CSAREGETQYF.

The chain combines TRBV7-2 with TRBJ2-5; 8 bases are a match to TRBD2. Germline lookup yields CDR1 SGHTA and CDR2 FQGNSA. The CDR3 loop spans 13 amino acids. Trimming removed 2 bases from V and 4 bases from J; junction bases left unmatched: 0. The CDR3, as DNA: TGTGCCAGCAGCTTACTAGCGGGAGAGACCCAGTACTTC. As protein: CASSLLAGETQYF.